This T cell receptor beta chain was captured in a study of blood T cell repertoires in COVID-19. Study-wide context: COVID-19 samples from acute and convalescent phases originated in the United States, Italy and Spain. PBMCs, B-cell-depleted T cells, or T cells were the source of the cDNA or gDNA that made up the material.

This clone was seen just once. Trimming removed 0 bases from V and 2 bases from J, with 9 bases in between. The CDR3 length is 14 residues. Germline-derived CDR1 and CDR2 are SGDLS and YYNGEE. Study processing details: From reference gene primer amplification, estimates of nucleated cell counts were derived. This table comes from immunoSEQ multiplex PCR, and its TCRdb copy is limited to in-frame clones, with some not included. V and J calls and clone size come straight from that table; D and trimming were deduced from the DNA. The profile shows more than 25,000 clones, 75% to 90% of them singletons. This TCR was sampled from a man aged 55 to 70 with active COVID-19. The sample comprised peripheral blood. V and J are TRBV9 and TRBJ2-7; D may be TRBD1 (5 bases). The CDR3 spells CASSVASGTYEQYF. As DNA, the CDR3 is TGTGCCAGCAGCGTAGCATCAGGGACCTACGAGCAGTACTTC. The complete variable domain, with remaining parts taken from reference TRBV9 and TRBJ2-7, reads DSGVTQTPKHLITATGQRVTLRCSPRSGDLSVYWYQQSLDQGLQFLIQYYNGEERAKGNILERFSAQQFPDLHSELNLSSLELGDSALYFCASSVASGTYEQYFGPGTRLTVT.